This T cell receptor (beta chain) was profiled in a study of T cell responses to AZD1222 COVID-19 vaccine. Study-level points and caveats: Most donors were white British and more were female, and clonal diversity was possibly underestimated. Close to half of spike-specific TCRs reportedly recognize unmutated variant regions. CD4 TCRs covered the whole spike, strongest at regions 160-218 and 743-854.

Assay used: immunoSEQ multiplex PCR; TCRdb lists only in-frame clones, some missing. This sample has 110,000 to 150,000 clones, with 93% found just once. This clone was picked up one time. The antigen remains undetermined. The material sequenced was peripheral blood, taken on day 0 of AZD1222 vaccination. This clonotype originated in an adult in good health.

As DNA, the CDR3 is TGTGCCAGCAGTGAAGCGCTTCGAAGGCTTACAGATACGCAGTATTTT. Translation gives CASSEALRRLTDTQYF. The chain employs TRBV6-1 and TRBJ2-3; D unresolved. CDR3 size: 16 residues. Germline assignment: CDR1 MNHNS and CDR2 SASEGT. Trimming shortened V by 0 bases and J by 3 bases, and 13 bases separated the two germline ends.